This note documents a single TCR beta chain sequence. What antigen it recognizes has not been identified. No base quality information exists; no much larger clone differs at one position. Trimming costs V 3 bases and J 3 bases, and their ends lie 8 bases apart. The CDR3 measures 13 amino acids from cysteine to phenylalanine. Only the CDR3 portion is preserved as DNA: 39 bases, with reading frame beginning at the first base. The immunoSEQ Assay, a bias-controlled multiplex PCR, was used to amplify TCRbeta CDR3 regions from genomic DNA. The study's own analysis went as follows. Nucleated cell counts per sample were estimated from amplification of reference gene primers within the assay. Sequence reads were collapsed and filtered to measure the absolute abundance of every unique TCRbeta CDR3 rearrangement. Productive Simpson clonality was computed per sample as the square root of Simpson's diversity index over productive rearrangements. TCRdb obtained this table from immuneACCESS and retained in-frame rearrangements with V and J assigned. These tables miss some clones; where compared with another copy, unresolved V genes account for less than half of the shortfall, and the remainder is unexplained. The V and J calls and the clone size are those of that table, but D and trimming were determined from the DNA. This sample lists approximately 360,000 clones; roughly 90% were detected once. Of the sample, around 0.95% is held by the ten largest clones.

The data stem from a study of blood T cell repertoires in COVID-19 (dated by TCRdb to the early 2020s). Concerning the study at large: Samples from collaborators originated in the United States, Italy and Spain and spanned both the acute and convalescent phases of COVID-19. The prospective study material was composed of cDNA or gDNA derived from T cells, B-cell-depleted T cells, or PBMCs. The dataset comprised deeply sampled blood TCRbeta repertoires from subjects exposed to, actively infected with, or recovered from COVID-19. The repertoires were released in a freely available public database meant as a resource for research on the immune response to SARS-CoV-2. The samples were drawn from two sources: the first 160 participants of the ongoing ImmuneRACE study, and 1,000 to 1,500 subjects contributed by 6 global collaborators. A de-identified subject ID, COVID-19 status, age in years and sex were almost always included in the sample metadata. Where HLA class I and class II types were available, the types were taken from metadata supplied by the sample provider, not from assay-based typing. Broad study findings and their caveats: Clinical and demographic metadata were provided uncurated, with the amount varying by source and participant.

Participants in the prospective study were aged about 18 to 90 years, lived in 20 to 30 United States geographic areas, and enrolled through a virtual design. To assign participants to cohorts, the prospective study relied on clinical history that participants themselves reported in a screening survey and a study questionnaire. In the prospective study, whole blood, serum and a nasopharyngeal or oropharyngeal swab were collected from each participant by mobile phlebotomists. Prospective study participants could optionally give additional blood draws and questionnaires over an approximately 2-month period. Before DNA extraction, blood samples from the prospective study were shipped at room temperature or frozen.

The origin of this receptor is a woman in her 30s with acute COVID-19. This chain joins TRBV12-3 or TRBV12-4 to TRBJ1-2, and perhaps TRBD1 as D gene, on 5 matching bases. The specimen sequenced was PBMCs or T cells enriched from blood (not recorded which). The CDR3 protein sequence reads: CASSFWGDYGYTF. At the DNA level, the sequence is TGTGCCAGCAGTTTTTGGGGGGACTATGGCTACACCTTC.